A single sample gave rise to the 26 T cell receptor beta chains below, sequenced in a study of human T cells and chemical hapten exposure. TCRdb ran MiXCR on the RACE reads and lists one entry per CDR3 protein. The sample yields some 180,000 distinct CDR3 sequences, under 25% seen once. Regarding time point: patch test 1, 2 weeks after DPC sensitization. The treatment is: therapeutic diphenylcyclopropenone sensitization with weekly scalp DPC. This specimen was whole blood, taken in connection with sensitization to the hapten diphenylcyclopropenone (DPC). The receptor set was obtained from a woman aged 45-65 years with alopecia areata. Some clones in this sample may be carry-over from other donors' samples.

This clonotype was counted only a few times. CDR3 nucleotides: TGTGCCAGCAGCCCCAACCGAGCTAACTATGGCTACACCTTC. Translation gives CASSPNRANYGYTF. The rearrangement joins TRBV11-2 to TRBJ1-2; D call uncertain. V was clipped by 5 bases and J by 0 bases, with 10 bases between them. Per the germline V gene, CDR1 is SGHAT and CDR2 is FQNNGV. This CDR3 region has 14 residues. The full variable domain, its missing parts supplied by reference TRBV11-2 and TRBJ1-2, is EAGVAQSPRYKIIEKRQSVAFWCNPISGHATLYWYQQILGQGPKLLIQFQNNGVVDDSQLPKDRFSAERLKGVDSTLKIQPAKLEDSAVYLCASSPNRANYGYTFGSGTRLTVV.

This clonotype was observed a handful of times. The rearrangement links TRBV20-1 to TRBJ1-2; perhaps TRBD1 as D (5 bases). Trimming removed 3 bases from V and 8 bases from J, with 13 bases in between. The CDR3 contains 12 residues. Germline values: CDR1 DFQATT, CDR2 SNEGSKA (reference sequence). The chain's CDR3 is CSASSGVWGYTF. CDR3 coding DNA: TGCAGTGCTAGCTCGGGGGTGTGGGGCTACACCTTC.

This clonotype came up a few times. The CDR3, as DNA: TGCAGTGCTAGAGTAAGCTTTCTTGGACCCTACGAGCAGTACTTC. This encodes CSARVSFLGPYEQYF. V is TRBV20-1 and J is TRBJ2-7; D unclear. The length of the CDR3 is 15 residues. With 1 base removed from V and 2 bases from J, the gap between germline ends came to 15 bases. Germline V gene lookup returns CDR1 DFQATT and CDR2 SNEGSKA (reference sequence).

The chain joins TRBV5-1 to TRBJ2-7; 13 nucleotides match TRBD2. The CDR3 is made up of 18 amino acids. Germline V gene sequence: CDR1 SGHRS, CDR2 YFSETQ. With 4 bases clipped from V and 2 bases from J, the junction kept 12 bases outside the gene matches. The CDR3 DNA is TGCGCCAGCAGCGAGGGACTAGCGGGACCTTATAGCCCCTACGAGCAGTACTTC. Amino acid sequence: CASSEGLAGPYSPYEQYF.

The rearrangement joins TRBV20-1 to TRBJ1-1; D call uncertain. This CDR3 has 15 residues. Germline-derived CDR1 and CDR2 are DFQATT and SNEGSKA (reference sequence). The DNA of the CDR3 is TGCAGCGCTCCCGCTAGCGGTAACTTGAACACTGAAGCTTTCTTT. Translating gives CSAPASGNLNTEAFF.

V usage is TRBV7-9 and J usage is TRBJ2-1; TRBD1 agrees at 7 bases. Germline V gene lookup returns CDR1 SEHNR and CDR2 FQNEAQ (reference sequence). V lost 3 bases, J lost 5 bases, and 7 bases stayed unmatched. The CDR3 has 15 amino acids. The CDR3 reads CASSLIGGTNNEQFF. Here the CDR3 DNA reads TGTGCCAGCAGCTTGATAGGGGGCACCAACAATGAGCAGTTCTTC.

This clonotype showed up just a few times. In nucleotides, the CDR3 is TGTGCCAGCAGTCCGGGACTAGCGGGAGTCAATGAGCAGTTCTTC. It encodes CASSPGLAGVNEQFF. The chain employs TRBV25-1 and TRBJ2-1; 14 bases align to TRBD2. The CDR3 is 15 residues long. Unmatched junction bases numbered 3, after V lost 5 bases and J lost 6 bases. From germline, CDR1 is MGHDK and CDR2 SYGVNS.

This clonotype turned up a few times. The rearrangement links TRBV29-1 to TRBJ1-4; weak D call: TRBD1 (5 bases). The length of the CDR3 is 12 residues. Germline lookup yields CDR1 SQVTM and CDR2 ANQGSEA. With 6 bases removed from V and 5 bases from J, the gap between germline ends came to 10 bases. The CDR3 loop reads CSVRGLNEKLFF. In nucleotides, the CDR3 is TGCAGCGTCCGGGGCTTAAATGAAAAACTGTTTTTT.

CDR3 DNA: TGCAGCGTTGGTGGGGACACTGAAGCTTTCTTT. Translating it yields CSVGGDTEAFF. The chain uses TRBV29-1 and TRBJ1-1; no firm D call. CDR3 length equals 11 residues. Germline lookup yields CDR1 SQVTM and CDR2 ANQGSEA. Deletions cut 4 bases from V and 3 bases from J, with 6 bases between.

A few counts support this clonotype. V is TRBV29-1 and J is TRBJ1-1, with no clear D. V lost 3 bases and J 2 bases, leaving 10 bases between the germline ends. The CDR3 length is 13 residues. In germline, CDR1 is SQVTM, CDR2 ANQGSEA. DNA for the CDR3: TGCAGCGTTGAGTCCGGAGGCAACACTGAAGCTTTCTTT. It codes for CSVESGGNTEAFF. Complete variable domain (other parts from reference TRBV29-1 and TRBJ1-1): SAVISQKPSRDICQRGTSLTIQCQVDSQVTMMFWYRQQPGQSLTLIATANQGSEATYESGFVIDKFPISRPNLTFSTLTVSNMSPEDSSIYLCSVESGGNTEAFFGQGTRLTVV.

The chain carries TRBV12-3 or TRBV12-4 and TRBJ1-3; D not certain. V gave up 4 bases and J gave up 0 bases, with 13 bases separating them. The CDR3 is made up of 16 amino acids. The CDR3 bases are TGTGCCAGCAGTTCTTGGCTCCCTAGCTCTGGAAACACCATATATTTT. This translates into CASSSWLPSSGNTIYF.

The chain is built from TRBV2 and TRBJ2-7; 12 nucleotides match TRBD2. From germline, CDR1 is SNHLY and CDR2 FYNNEI. The CDR3 extends over 15 amino acids. Germline trimming cut 8 bases from V and 4 bases from J; bases unmatched to any gene: 9. The CDR3 loop is CASGLAGGRSYEQYF. CDR3 coding DNA: TGTGCCAGCGGGCTAGCGGGAGGGCGGAGTTACGAGCAGTACTTC.

The rearrangement uses TRBV7-6 and TRBJ2-1; TRBD2 agrees at 12 bases. J gave up 4 bases and V 8 bases, and 3 bases lay outside the gene matches. The V gene's germline CDR1 is SGHVS and CDR2 FNYEAQ. The CDR3 extends over 14 amino acids. The CDR3 protein is CASQGLAGYNEQFF. The CDR3 coding sequence is TGTGCCAGCCAAGGACTAGCGGGATACAATGAGCAGTTCTTC.

The chain carries TRBV7-8 and TRBJ2-1; TRBD2 matches 7 bases. This CDR3 region has 15 residues. Looked up from germline, CDR1 is SGHVS and CDR2 is FQNEAQ. V shed 3 bases and J 7 bases; nucleotides not matched to a gene: 9. The DNA of the CDR3 is TGTGCCAGCAGCTTGGGGCGGGACTACGGAAATGAGCAGTTCTTC. Translation: CASSLGRDYGNEQFF. The full variable domain, completed using reference TRBV7-8 and TRBJ2-1, is GAGVSQSPRYKVAKRGQDVALRCDPISGHVSLFWYQQALGQGPEFLTYFQNEAQLDKSGLPSDRFFAERPEGSVSTLKIQRTQQEDSAVYLCASSLGRDYGNEQFFGPGTRLTVL.

The table lists this clonotype with a few counts. V is TRBV27 and J is TRBJ1-1; D is ambiguous. This CDR3 spans 15 amino acids. The germline V and J ends were trimmed by 5 bases and 2 bases, with 15 bases remaining between them. CDR1 and CDR2 from the germline V gene are MNHEY and SMNVEV (reference sequence). CDR3 region: CASSPPPGLNTEAFF. DNA of the CDR3: TGTGCCAGCAGTCCTCCCCCGGGATTAAACACTGAAGCTTTCTTT.

The chain's CDR3 is CASKWGGLSSYEQYF. In DNA form, the CDR3 reads TGTGCCAGCAAATGGGGGGGACTCAGCTCCTACGAGCAGTACTTC. J is TRBJ2-7 and V is TRBV6-5; 7 nucleotides agree with TRBD2. This CDR3 spans 15 amino acids. After removal of 7 bases from V and 0 bases from J, the junction contained 9 bases not matched to a gene. Germline assignment: CDR1 MNHEY and CDR2 SVGAGI.

This clonotype was counted a few times. The V gene is TRBV7-9, the J gene TRBJ2-1; D unclear. The CDR3 spans 11 residues. Germline V lookup: CDR1 SEHNR, CDR2 FQNEAQ (reference sequence). V lost 6 bases and J 8 bases, leaving 8 bases between the germline ends. In nucleotides, the CDR3 is TGTGCCAGCAGACTTGGCGATGAGCAGTTCTTC. Its translation: CASRLGDEQFF. The full variable domain, rest sourced from reference TRBV7-9 and TRBJ2-1, is DTGVSQNPRHKITKRGQNVTFRCDPISEHNRLYWYRQTLGQGPEFLTYFQNEAQLEKSRLLSDRFSAERPKGSFSTLEIQRTEQGDSAMYLCASRLGDEQFFGPGTRLTVL.

The genes are TRBV5-1 and TRBJ2-6, with D unresolved. Per germline, CDR1 SGHRS and CDR2 YFSETQ. The V gene lost 0 bases and the J gene lost 0 bases, with 10 bases spanning the gap. The CDR3 has 17 residues. The CDR3 here is CASSLEGISSGANVLTF. The CDR3 DNA sequence: TGCGCCAGCAGCTTGGAAGGGATCAGCTCTGGGGCCAACGTCCTGACTTTC.

In its sample, this clonotype was seen a few times. In DNA, the CDR3 is TGCAGTGCAAAGAACAGAGATACTAACTATGGCTACACCTTC. Translated, it gives CSAKNRDTNYGYTF. The chain links TRBV20-1 to TRBJ1-2; D is uncertain. CDR3 length: 14 amino acids. V lost 6 bases and J lost 0, with 14 bases in between. CDR1 and CDR2 (germline): DFQATT, SNEGSKA (reference sequence).

This clonotype was seen a few times. V and J are TRBV5-1 and TRBJ2-1, with D hard to call. Germline loops: CDR1 SGHRS, CDR2 YFSETQ. CDR3 length equals 13 residues. With 0 bases removed from V and 5 bases from J, the gap between germline ends came to 6 bases. CDR3 sequence reads: CASSLDLDNEQFF. CDR3 nucleotides: TGCGCCAGCAGCTTGGATTTGGACAATGAGCAGTTCTTC.

This clonotype turned up a few times. V and J are TRBV24-1 and TRBJ2-3, with 9 positions matching TRBD2. The germline gives CDR1 KGHDR, CDR2 SFDVKD. The CDR3 length is 15 residues. V lost 4 bases and J lost 4; bases outside the gene matches: 5. CDR3 nucleotide sequence: TGTGCCACCAGTGAAGCGGGAGGAAGATCAGATACGCAGTATTTT. This translates into CATSEAGGRSDTQYF.

This clonotype was seen only a few times. The chain uses TRBV20-1 and TRBJ2-4, with TRBD2 matching 7 bases. Unmatched junction bases numbered 5, after V lost 3 bases and J lost 6 bases. The V gene's germline CDR1 is DFQATT and CDR2 SNEGSKA (reference sequence). This CDR3 is built from 13 residues. CDR3 nucleotides: TGCAGTGCTAGGGGAGCGGGAATAAACATTCAGTACTTC. It encodes CSARGAGINIQYF.

V usage is TRBV5-6 and J usage is TRBJ1-6; D may be TRBD1 (6 bases). The germline gives CDR1 SGHDT, CDR2 YYEEEE. V was pared by 0 bases and J by 9 bases, with 13 bases between. The CDR3 runs 15 residues. The CDR3 nucleotides are TGTGCCAGCAGCTTGGTAGGGACAACTGGTTCACCCCTCCACTTT. The encoded protein is CASSLVGTTGSPLHF.

This clonotype was observed a handful of times. J is TRBJ2-3 and V is TRBV29-1; D perhaps matches TRBD2 (5 bases). The CDR3 consists of 12 residues. V was clipped by 6 bases and J by 4 bases, with 11 bases between them. Germline V gives CDR1 SQVTM, CDR2 ANQGSEA. The CDR3 spells CSVDHGADTQYF. In DNA, the CDR3 is TGCAGCGTAGACCACGGGGCAGATACGCAGTATTTT.

Many counts were recorded for this clonotype. The rearrangement uses TRBV7-9 and TRBJ1-3, with 9 nucleotides matching TRBD1. V trimming: 4 bases; J trimming: 4 bases; junction bases outside the gene matches: 5. The CDR3 consists of 15 residues. CDR1 is SEHNR, CDR2 FQNEAQ, per germline (reference sequence). The CDR3 coding sequence is TGTGCCAGCAGCTCGGGACAGGGATCGGGAAACACCATATATTTT. Translation gives CASSSGQGSGNTIYF.

The V gene is TRBV28, the J gene TRBJ2-7, with TRBD1 identical over 10 bases. The ends lost 1 base at V and 7 bases at J; junction bases unmatched: 10. Germline CDR1 is MDHEN and CDR2 is SYDVKM. The length of the CDR3 is 16 residues. CDR3 nucleotides: TGTGCCAGCAGTTTATATCCGGGACAGGGGAGGGGGGAGCAGTACTTC. It yields the protein CASSLYPGQGRGEQYF.